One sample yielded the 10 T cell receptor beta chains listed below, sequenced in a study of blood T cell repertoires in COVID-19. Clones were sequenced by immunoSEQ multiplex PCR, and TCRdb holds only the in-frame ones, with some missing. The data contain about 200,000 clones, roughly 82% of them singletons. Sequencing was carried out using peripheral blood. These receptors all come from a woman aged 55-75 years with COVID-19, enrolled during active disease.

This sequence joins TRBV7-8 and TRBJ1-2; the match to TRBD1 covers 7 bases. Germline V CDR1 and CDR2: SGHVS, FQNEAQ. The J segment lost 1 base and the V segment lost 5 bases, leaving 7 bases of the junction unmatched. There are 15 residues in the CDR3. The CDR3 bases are TGTGCCAGCAGCCTCGGGACAGCGGTTAACTATGGCTACACCTTC. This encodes CASSLGTAVNYGYTF.

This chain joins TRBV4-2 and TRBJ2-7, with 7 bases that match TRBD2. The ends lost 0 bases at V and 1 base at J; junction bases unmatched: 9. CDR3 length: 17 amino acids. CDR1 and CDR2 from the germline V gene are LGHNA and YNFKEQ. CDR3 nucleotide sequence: TGTGCCAGCAGCCAAGATTATGGGGCGGGAGCGTCCTACGAGCAGTACTTC. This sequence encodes CASSQDYGAGASYEQYF.

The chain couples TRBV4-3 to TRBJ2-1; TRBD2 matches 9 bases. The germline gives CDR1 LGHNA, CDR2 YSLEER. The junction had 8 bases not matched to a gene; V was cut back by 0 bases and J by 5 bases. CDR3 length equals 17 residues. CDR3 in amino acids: CASSQDEGGRANNEQFF. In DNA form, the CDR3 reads TGCGCCAGCAGCCAAGATGAGGGCGGGAGGGCCAACAATGAGCAGTTCTTC.

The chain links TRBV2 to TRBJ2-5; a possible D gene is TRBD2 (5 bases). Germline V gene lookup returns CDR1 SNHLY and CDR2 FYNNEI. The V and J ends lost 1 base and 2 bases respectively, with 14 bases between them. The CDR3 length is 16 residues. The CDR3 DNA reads TGTGCCAGCAGTGAAGGGCGTCCCCGGGGACAAGAGACCCAGTACTTC. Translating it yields CASSEGRPRGQETQYF.

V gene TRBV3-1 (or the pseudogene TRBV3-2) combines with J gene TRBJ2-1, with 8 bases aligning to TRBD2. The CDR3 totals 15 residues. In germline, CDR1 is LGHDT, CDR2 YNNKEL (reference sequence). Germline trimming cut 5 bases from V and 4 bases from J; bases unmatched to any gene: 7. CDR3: CASSAGGERYNEQFF. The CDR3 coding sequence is TGTGCCAGCAGCGCCGGGGGGGAACGTTACAATGAGCAGTTCTTC.

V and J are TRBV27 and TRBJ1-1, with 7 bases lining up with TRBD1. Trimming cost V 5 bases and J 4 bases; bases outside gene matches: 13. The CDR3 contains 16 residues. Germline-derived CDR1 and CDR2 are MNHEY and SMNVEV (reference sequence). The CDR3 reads CASSPRYDRDGTEAFF. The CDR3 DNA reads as TGTGCCAGCAGTCCCCGATACGACAGGGATGGCACTGAAGCTTTCTTT.

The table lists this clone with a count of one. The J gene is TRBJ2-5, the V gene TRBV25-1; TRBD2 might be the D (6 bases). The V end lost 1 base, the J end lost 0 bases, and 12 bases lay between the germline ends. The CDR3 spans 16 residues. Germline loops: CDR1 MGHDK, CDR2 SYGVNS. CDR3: CASSELAGSYQETQYF. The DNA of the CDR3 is TGTGCCAGCAGTGAATTGGCGGGGAGCTACCAAGAGACCCAGTACTTC.

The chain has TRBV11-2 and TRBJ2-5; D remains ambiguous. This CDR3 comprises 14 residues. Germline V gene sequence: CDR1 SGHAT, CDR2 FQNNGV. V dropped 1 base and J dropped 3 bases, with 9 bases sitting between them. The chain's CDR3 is CASSLAADKETQYF. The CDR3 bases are TGTGCCAGCAGCTTAGCGGCTGACAAAGAGACCCAGTACTTC.

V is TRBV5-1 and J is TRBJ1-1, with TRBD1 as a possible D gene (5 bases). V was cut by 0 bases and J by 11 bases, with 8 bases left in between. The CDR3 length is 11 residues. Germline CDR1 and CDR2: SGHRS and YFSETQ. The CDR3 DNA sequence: TGCGCCAGCAGCTTGGGACAGAGGGCTTTCTTT. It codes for CASSLGQRAFF.

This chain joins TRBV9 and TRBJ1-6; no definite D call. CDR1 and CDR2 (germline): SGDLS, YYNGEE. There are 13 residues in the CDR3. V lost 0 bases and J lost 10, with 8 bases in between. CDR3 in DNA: TGTGCCAGCAGCGTAGAGCTCAAGTCACCCCTCCACTTT. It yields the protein CASSVELKSPLHF.